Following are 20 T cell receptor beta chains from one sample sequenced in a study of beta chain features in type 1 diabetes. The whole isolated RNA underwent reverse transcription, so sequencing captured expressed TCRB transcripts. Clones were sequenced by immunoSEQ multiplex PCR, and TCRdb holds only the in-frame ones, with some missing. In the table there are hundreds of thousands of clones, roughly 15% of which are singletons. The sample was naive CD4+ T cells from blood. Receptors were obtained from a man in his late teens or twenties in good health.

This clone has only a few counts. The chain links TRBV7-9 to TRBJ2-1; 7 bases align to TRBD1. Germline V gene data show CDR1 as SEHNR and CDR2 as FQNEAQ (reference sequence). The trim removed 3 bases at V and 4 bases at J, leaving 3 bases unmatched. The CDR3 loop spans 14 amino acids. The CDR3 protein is CASSFGTDYNEQFF. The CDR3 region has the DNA TGTGCCAGCAGCTTCGGGACAGATTACAATGAGCAGTTCTTC.

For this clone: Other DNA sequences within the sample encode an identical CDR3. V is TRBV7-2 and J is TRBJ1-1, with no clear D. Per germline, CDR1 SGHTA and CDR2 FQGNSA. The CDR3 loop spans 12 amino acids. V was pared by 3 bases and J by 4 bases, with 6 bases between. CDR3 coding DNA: TGTGCCAGCAGCTTGGTAAGCACTGAAGCTTTCTTT. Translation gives CASSLVSTEAFF.

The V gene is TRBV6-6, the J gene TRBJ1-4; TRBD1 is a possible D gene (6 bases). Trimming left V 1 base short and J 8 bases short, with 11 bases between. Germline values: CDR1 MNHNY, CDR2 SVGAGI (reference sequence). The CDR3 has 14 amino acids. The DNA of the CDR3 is TGTGCCAGCAGTTACTTTACAGGGAAGGAAAAACTGTTTTTT. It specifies CASSYFTGKEKLFF.

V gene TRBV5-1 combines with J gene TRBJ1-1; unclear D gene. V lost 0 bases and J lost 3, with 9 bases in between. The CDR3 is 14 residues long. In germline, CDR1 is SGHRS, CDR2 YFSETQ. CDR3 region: CASSLAWEDTEAFF. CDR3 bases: TGCGCCAGCAGCTTGGCCTGGGAGGACACTGAAGCTTTCTTT.

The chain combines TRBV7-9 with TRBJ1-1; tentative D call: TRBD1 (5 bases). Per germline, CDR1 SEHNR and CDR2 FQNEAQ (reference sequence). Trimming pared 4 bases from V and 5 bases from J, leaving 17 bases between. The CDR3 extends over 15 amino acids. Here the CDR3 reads CASSSARDWGTEAFF. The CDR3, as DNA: TGTGCCAGCAGCTCAGCAAGGGATTGGGGGACTGAAGCTTTCTTT.

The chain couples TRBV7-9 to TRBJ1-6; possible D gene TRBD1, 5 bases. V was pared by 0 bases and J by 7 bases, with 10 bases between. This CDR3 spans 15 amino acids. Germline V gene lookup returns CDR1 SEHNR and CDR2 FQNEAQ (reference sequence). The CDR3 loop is CASSLAGATNSPLHF. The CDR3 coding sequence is TGTGCCAGCAGCTTAGCCGGGGCCACCAATTCACCCCTCCACTTT.

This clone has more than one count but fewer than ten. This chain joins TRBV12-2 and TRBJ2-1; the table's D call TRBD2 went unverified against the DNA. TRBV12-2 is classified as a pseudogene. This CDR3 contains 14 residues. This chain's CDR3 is CASRQGLNYNEQFF. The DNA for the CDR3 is TGTGCAAGTCGCCAGGGACTTAACTACAATGAGCAGTTCTTC.

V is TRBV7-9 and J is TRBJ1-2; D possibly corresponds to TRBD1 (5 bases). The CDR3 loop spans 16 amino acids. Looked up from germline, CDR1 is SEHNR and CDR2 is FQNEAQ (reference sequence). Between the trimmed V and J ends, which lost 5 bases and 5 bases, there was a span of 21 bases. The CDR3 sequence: CASSLSSYWGWYGYTF. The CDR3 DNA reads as TGTGCCAGCAGCCTAAGTTCCTACTGGGGGTGGTATGGCTACACCTTC.

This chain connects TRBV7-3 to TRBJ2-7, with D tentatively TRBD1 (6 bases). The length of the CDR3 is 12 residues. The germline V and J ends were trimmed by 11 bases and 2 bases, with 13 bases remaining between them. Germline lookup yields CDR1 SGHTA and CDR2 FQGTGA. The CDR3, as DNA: TGTGCCTGGGGGCTACATACCTACGAGCAGTACTTC. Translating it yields CAWGLHTYEQYF.

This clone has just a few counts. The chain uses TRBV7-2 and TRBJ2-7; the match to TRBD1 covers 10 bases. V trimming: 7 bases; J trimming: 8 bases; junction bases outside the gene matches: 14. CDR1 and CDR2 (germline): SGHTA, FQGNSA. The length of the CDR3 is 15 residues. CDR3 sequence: CASTPKGQGSSKQYF. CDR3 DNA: TGTGCCAGCACCCCGAAGGGACAGGGGAGTAGCAAGCAGTACTTC. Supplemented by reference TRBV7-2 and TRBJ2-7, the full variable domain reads GAGVSQSPSNKVTEKGKDVELRCDPISGHTALYWYRQSLGQGLEFLIYFQGNSAPDKSGLPSDRFSAERTGGSVSTLTIQRTQQEDSAVYLCASTPKGQGSSKQYFGPGTRLTVT.

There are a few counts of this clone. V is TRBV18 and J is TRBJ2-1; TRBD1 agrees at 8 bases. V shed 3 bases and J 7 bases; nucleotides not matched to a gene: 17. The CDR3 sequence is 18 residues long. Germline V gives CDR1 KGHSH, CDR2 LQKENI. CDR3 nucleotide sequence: TGTGCCAGCTCACCCACCCAGGGGGCGCGGATGAGCGGAAATGAGCAGTTCTTC. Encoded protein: CASSPTQGARMSGNEQFF.

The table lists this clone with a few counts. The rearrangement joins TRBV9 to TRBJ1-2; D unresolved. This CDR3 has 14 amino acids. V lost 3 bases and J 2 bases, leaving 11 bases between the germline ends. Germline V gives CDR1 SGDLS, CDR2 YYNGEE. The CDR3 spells CASSGDTYNYGYTF. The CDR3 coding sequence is TGTGCCAGCAGCGGTGACACTTACAACTATGGCTACACCTTC. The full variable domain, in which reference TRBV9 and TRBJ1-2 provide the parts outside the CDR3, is DSGVTQTPKHLITATGQRVTLRCSPRSGDLSVYWYQQSLDQGLQFLIQYYNGEERAKGNILERFSAQQFPDLHSELNLSSLELGDSALYFCASSGDTYNYGYTFGSGTRLTVV.

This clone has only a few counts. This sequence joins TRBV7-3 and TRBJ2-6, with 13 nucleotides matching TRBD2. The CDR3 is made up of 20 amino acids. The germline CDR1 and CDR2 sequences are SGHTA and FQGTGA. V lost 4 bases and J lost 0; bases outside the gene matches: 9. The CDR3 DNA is TGTGCCAGCAGCTCTCGCGCCGGGACTAGCGGGAACTCTGGGGCCAACGTCCTGACTTTC. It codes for CASSSRAGTSGNSGANVLTF.

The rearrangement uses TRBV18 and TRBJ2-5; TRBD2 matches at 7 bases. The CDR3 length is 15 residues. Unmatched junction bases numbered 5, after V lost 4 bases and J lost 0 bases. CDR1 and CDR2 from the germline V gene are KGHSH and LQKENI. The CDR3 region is CASSRGLADQETQYF. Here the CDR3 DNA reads TGTGCCAGCTCACGTGGTCTAGCGGACCAAGAGACCCAGTACTTC.

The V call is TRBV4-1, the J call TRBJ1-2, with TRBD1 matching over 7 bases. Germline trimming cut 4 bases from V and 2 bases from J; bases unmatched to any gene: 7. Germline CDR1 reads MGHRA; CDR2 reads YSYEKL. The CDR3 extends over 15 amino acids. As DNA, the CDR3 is TGCGCCAGCAGCCGCCCGGGACAGCTAAACTATGGCTACACCTTC. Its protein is CASSRPGQLNYGYTF.

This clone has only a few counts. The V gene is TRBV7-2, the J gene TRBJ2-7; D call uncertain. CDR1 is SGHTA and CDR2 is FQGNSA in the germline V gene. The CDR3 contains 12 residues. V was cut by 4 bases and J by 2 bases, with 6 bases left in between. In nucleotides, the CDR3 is TGTGCCAGCAGCTCGACCACCTACGAGCAGTACTTC. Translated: CASSSTTYEQYF.

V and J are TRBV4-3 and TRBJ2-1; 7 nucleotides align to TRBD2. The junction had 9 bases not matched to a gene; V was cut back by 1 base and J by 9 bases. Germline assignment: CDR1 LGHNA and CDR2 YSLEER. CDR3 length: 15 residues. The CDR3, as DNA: TGCGCCAGCAGCCAAGGCCAGCGGGGTTGGAGTGAGCAGTTCTTC. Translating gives CASSQGQRGWSEQFF.

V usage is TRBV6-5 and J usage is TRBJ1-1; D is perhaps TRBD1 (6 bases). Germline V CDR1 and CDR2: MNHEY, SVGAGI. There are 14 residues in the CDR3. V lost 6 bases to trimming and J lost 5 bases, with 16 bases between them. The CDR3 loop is CASSLQGGGTEAFF. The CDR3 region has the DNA TGTGCCAGCAGCCTACAGGGCGGTGGGACTGAAGCTTTCTTT.

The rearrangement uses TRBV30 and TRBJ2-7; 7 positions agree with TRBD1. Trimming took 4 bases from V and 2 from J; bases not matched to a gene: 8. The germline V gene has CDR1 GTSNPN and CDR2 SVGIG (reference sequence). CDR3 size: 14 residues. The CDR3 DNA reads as TGTGCCTGGACCCCGGGGCAGGGGGCCTACGAGCAGTACTTC. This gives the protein CAWTPGQGAYEQYF.

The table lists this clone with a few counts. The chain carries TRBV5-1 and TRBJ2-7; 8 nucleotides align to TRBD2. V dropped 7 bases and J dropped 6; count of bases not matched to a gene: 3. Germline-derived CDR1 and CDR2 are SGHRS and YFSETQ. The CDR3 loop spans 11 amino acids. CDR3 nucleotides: TGCGCCAGCTATGCGGGGGGCGAGCAGTACTTC. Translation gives CASYAGGEQYF.